The 28 T cell receptor beta chains below come from one sample, sequenced in a study of patients and donors after allogeneic stem cell transplantation. TCRdb processed the RT-PCR reads anew with MiXCR; each CDR3 protein has one entry. This sample has some 880,000 distinct CDR3 sequences, with roughly 17% found just once. The sample was blood, either unsorted or a sorted T cell fraction (not recorded which). The source is a human donor who was either an allogeneic HSCT recipient or a stem cell or donor lymphocyte infusion donor (not recorded which). It is not recorded whose cells these are; they may come from a transplant donor.

This clonotype was seen a handful of times. The DNA for the CDR3 is TGCAGTGCTAGAGATGCCGGACAGTACAATGAGCAGTTCTTC. It codes for CSARDAGQYNEQFF. V gene TRBV20-1 combines with J gene TRBJ2-1; D possibly corresponds to TRBD1 (6 bases). The germline V gene encodes CDR1 DFQATT and CDR2 SNEGSKA (reference sequence). The CDR3 consists of 14 residues. The V end lost 0 bases, the J end lost 4 bases, and 10 bases lay between the germline ends.

The CDR3 DNA reads TGCGCCAGCAGCTTGGAGGGGGCCCCCCAAGAGACCCAGTACTTC. It yields the protein CASSLEGAPQETQYF. The chain employs TRBV5-1 and TRBJ2-5, with 7 nucleotides matching TRBD1. Germline assignment: CDR1 SGHRS and CDR2 YFSETQ. V gave up 0 bases and J gave up 1 base; unmatched junction bases: 3. This CDR3 is 15 amino acids long.

This rearrangement joins TRBV5-1 to TRBJ2-1; the D call may be TRBD1 or TRBD2 (5 bases each). Germline loops: CDR1 SGHRS, CDR2 YFSETQ. V gave up 3 bases and J gave up 7 bases, with 14 bases separating them. CDR3 length equals 14 residues. Written as DNA, the CDR3 is TGCGCCAGCAGCTCCGAGGGGTTGGGGAATGAGCAGTTCTTC. This codes for CASSSEGLGNEQFF. Full variable domain (missing parts from reference TRBV5-1 and TRBJ2-1): KAGVTQTPRYLIKTRGQQVTLSCSPISGHRSVSWYQQTPGQGLQFLFEYFSETQRNKGNFPGRFSGRQFSNSRSEMNVSTLELGDSALYLCASSSEGLGNEQFFGPGTRLTVL.

This clonotype showed up many times. This chain uses TRBV20-1 with TRBJ2-2; TRBD2 matches 8 bases. This CDR3 spans 17 amino acids. Germline values: CDR1 DFQATT, CDR2 SNEGSKA (reference sequence). V lost 5 bases to trimming and J lost 4 bases; unmatched junction nucleotides: 15. In DNA form, the CDR3 reads TGCAGTGCTCGAGGAAGAGCGGGGGTGGGGCGCACCGGGGAGCTGTTTTTT. It is translated as CSARGRAGVGRTGELFF.

In DNA, the CDR3 is TGTGCCAGCAGTTACATCGTGGGACAGGGCACAGATACGCAGTATTTT. It translates to CASSYIVGQGTDTQYF. V gene TRBV6-2 or TRBV6-3 combines with J gene TRBJ2-3; 8 bases fit TRBD1. The CDR3 has 16 amino acids. V gave up 2 bases and J gave up 1 base; unmatched junction bases: 5. Germline-derived CDR1 and CDR2 are MNHEY and SVGEGT.

In this sample, this clonotype turned up a few times. At one of its ends the junction is not consistent with the germline gene, which may arise from a read error. The CDR3 bases are TGTGCCAGTAGCATAGGTCCTCGGCGCGATGAGCAGTTCTTC. This translates into CASSIGPRRDEQFF. The rearrangement links TRBV19 to TRBJ2-1, with unresolved D. Germline assignment: CDR1 LNHDA and CDR2 SQIVND (reference sequence). This CDR3 is 14 amino acids long.

This clonotype has just a few counts. This chain connects TRBV25-1 to TRBJ2-1; no definite D call. The germline V gene has CDR1 MGHDK and CDR2 SYGVNS. The CDR3 consists of 10 residues. V shed 4 bases and J shed 11 bases, with 6 bases lying between them. The CDR3 here is CASSGPKQFF. The CDR3 nucleotides read TGTGCCAGCAGTGGACCCAAGCAGTTCTTC.

The J gene is TRBJ2-1, the V gene TRBV7-9, with TRBD2 matching over 9 bases. The CDR3 is 16 amino acids. Germline V CDR1 and CDR2: SEHNR, FQNEAQ (reference sequence). Unmatched junction bases numbered 8, after V lost 5 bases and J lost 3 bases. The CDR3 nucleotides read TGTGCCAGCAGCCCTCGCGGGGGGGCCATCTACAATGAGCAGTTCTTC. Translating it yields CASSPRGGAIYNEQFF.

In its sample, this clonotype was seen many times. The chain links TRBV12-5 to TRBJ2-1, with 10 bases lining up with TRBD1. The CDR3 is 15 amino acids. Germline CDR1 reads LGHNT; CDR2 reads FRNRAP. V was pared by 3 bases and J by 5 bases, with 4 bases of the junction left unmatched. The CDR3 here is CASGFFGQGDNEQFF. The CDR3, as DNA: TGTGCTAGTGGTTTTTTTGGACAGGGGGACAATGAGCAGTTCTTC.

This clonotype was counted only a few times. V usage is TRBV4-1 and J usage is TRBJ1-3; D is undetermined. This CDR3 contains 14 residues. Trimming left V 0 bases short and J 3 bases short, with 6 bases between. CDR1 MGHRA and CDR2 YSYEKL come from the germline V gene. The CDR3 DNA follows: TGCGCCAGCAGCCAAGATGGGGATGGAAACACCATATATTTT. Protein: CASSQDGDGNTIYF.

At least ten counts were recorded for this clonotype. This rearrangement joins TRBV29-1 to TRBJ1-1; 7 bases are shared with TRBD1. Germline CDR1 SQVTM, CDR2 ANQGSEA. V lost 6 bases and J lost 5; bases outside the gene matches: 6. This CDR3 spans 12 amino acids. The CDR3 is CSVFIRGTEAFF. CDR3 DNA: TGCAGCGTCTTTATCAGGGGGACTGAAGCTTTCTTT.

This clonotype was detected many times. The rearrangement joins TRBV12-3 or TRBV12-4 to TRBJ1-5, with TRBD1 matching 9 bases. Trimming removed 5 bases from V and 2 bases from J; junction bases left unmatched: 7. CDR3 length equals 16 residues. CDR3 nucleotides: TGTGCCAGCAGTCCCCATACAGGGGGCGGCAATCAGCCCCAGCATTTT. Its protein product is CASSPHTGGGNQPQHF.

This clonotype was observed a handful of times. The rearrangement joins TRBV4-1 to TRBJ1-1, with no clear D. Deletions cut 1 base from V and 1 base from J, with 7 bases between. The CDR3 totals 14 residues. Germline V CDR1 and CDR2: MGHRA, YSYEKL. Written as DNA, the CDR3 is TGCGCCAGCAGCCAAGTGTGGACGAACACTGAAGCTTTCTTT. This translates into CASSQVWTNTEAFF.

This chain links TRBV6-5 with TRBJ1-1, with 7 bases fitting TRBD1. Trimming cost V 2 bases and J 1 base; bases outside gene matches: 7. CDR1 and CDR2 from the germline V gene are MNHEY and SVGAGI. The CDR3 extends over 16 amino acids. The CDR3 DNA follows: TGTGCCAGCAGTTACAGGGGGCGAGGGAGGAACACTGAAGCTTTCTTT. Residues: CASSYRGRGRNTEAFF.

In this sample, this clonotype turned up a few times. This CDR3 is CSARDNSRSNQPQHF. The CDR3 DNA sequence: TGCAGTGCTAGAGACAACAGCCGCTCCAATCAGCCCCAGCATTTT. The chain links TRBV20-1 to TRBJ1-5; D unresolved. The V and J ends lost 0 bases and 3 bases respectively, with 12 bases between them. Looked up from germline, CDR1 is DFQATT and CDR2 is SNEGSKA (reference sequence). The length of the CDR3 is 15 residues.

This clonotype was recorded once. This sequence joins TRBV24-1 and TRBJ2-5; D ambiguous. The germline V gene encodes CDR1 KGHDR and CDR2 SFDVKD. Trimming shortened V by 3 bases and J by 2 bases, and 9 bases separated the two germline ends. The CDR3 is 14 amino acids. CDR3 protein: CATSDPRRQETQYF. In DNA, the CDR3 is TGTGCCACCAGTGATCCAAGGAGACAAGAGACCCAGTACTTC.

The chain uses TRBV20-1 and TRBJ2-5; D unresolved. V was pared by 8 bases and J by 5 bases, with 9 bases between. This CDR3 is 10 amino acids long. The germline CDR1 and CDR2 sequences are DFQATT and SNEGSKA (reference sequence). The CDR3: CSPLPETQYF. The CDR3 DNA sequence: TGCAGTCCACTTCCGGAGACCCAGTACTTC.

The table lists this clonotype with many counts. CDR3 region: CASSPTTNYGYTF. CDR3 nucleotide sequence: TGTGCCAGCAGTCCGACTACCAACTATGGCTACACCTTC. This chain joins TRBV12-3 or TRBV12-4 and TRBJ1-2; D is ambiguous. The CDR3 has 13 residues. V gave up 5 bases and J gave up 2 bases, with 9 bases separating them.

There are a few counts of this clonotype. The gene calls are TRBV27 and TRBJ2-3, with a possible D match to TRBD1 (5 bases). The germline V gene encodes CDR1 MNHEY and CDR2 SMNVEV (reference sequence). Trimming left V 5 bases short and J 5 bases short, with 23 bases between. This CDR3 is built from 17 residues. CDR3 protein: CASSAETPGPREDTQYF. The CDR3 DNA follows: TGTGCCAGCAGTGCGGAAACACCGGGCCCCAGGGAAGATACGCAGTATTTT.

Comments on this clonotype: An end of the junction differs from the germline gene, which may be a read error. The rearrangement joins TRBV12-3 or TRBV12-4 to TRBJ2-3; 14 bases map to TRBD2. The length of the CDR3 is 11 residues. The DNA for the CDR3 is TGTGCCAGCAGCTCCGGGACTAGCGGGAGTTTT. Translating it yields CASSSGTSGSF.

CDR3 in amino acids: CSALPGGGGGLAKNIQYF. The CDR3 DNA reads TGCAGTGCTCTTCCCGGTGGGGGGGGCGGCTTAGCCAAAAACATTCAGTACTTC. V and J are TRBV20-1 and TRBJ2-4, with D possibly TRBD2 on 7 matching bases. The V end was cut by 5 bases, the J end by 0 bases, with 23 bases between. Germline V gene lookup returns CDR1 DFQATT and CDR2 SNEGSKA (reference sequence). The CDR3 runs to 18 residues.

This clonotype was detected a few times. The chain employs TRBV6-2 or TRBV6-3 and TRBJ2-7; either TRBD1 or TRBD2 may supply D (5 bases each). Trimming shortened V by 2 bases and J by 2 bases, and 13 bases separated the two germline ends. CDR3 length: 15 residues. Germline-derived CDR1 and CDR2 are MNHEY and SVGEGT. CDR3 residues: CASSYRGGYTYEQYF. The CDR3 bases are TGTGCCAGCAGTTACCGGGGCGGTTATACCTACGAGCAGTACTTC.

This clonotype came up many times. V gene TRBV29-1 combines with J gene TRBJ2-7; D is unresolved. Germline CDR1 is SQVTM and CDR2 is ANQGSEA. Trimming left V 7 bases short and J 0 bases short, with 10 bases between. This CDR3 is built from 12 residues. CDR3 residues: CSANRDSYEQYF. CDR3 sequence (DNA): TGCAGCGCTAATAGGGACTCCTACGAGCAGTACTTC.

This clonotype was picked up a small number of times. This chain uses TRBV16 with TRBJ2-3, with D perhaps matching TRBD2 (5 bases). CDR3 size: 11 residues. The V gene's germline CDR1 is KGHSY and CDR2 FQNENV. Trimming shortened V by 6 bases and J by 8 bases, and 9 bases separated the two germline ends. The CDR3 nucleotides read TGTGCCAGCAGTAGGGCGGGTACGCAGTATTTT. The encoded protein is CASSRAGTQYF. Supplemented by reference TRBV16 and TRBJ2-3, the full variable domain reads GEEVAQTPKHLVRGEGQKAKLYCAPIKGHSYVFWYQQVLKNEFKFLISFQNENVFDETGMPKERFSAKCLPNSPCSLEIQATKLEDSAVYFCASSRAGTQYFGPGTRLTVL.

This chain connects TRBV30 to TRBJ2-3; D gene uncertain. The CDR3 is 12 amino acids. Germline V gene data show CDR1 as GTSNPN and CDR2 as SVGIG (reference sequence). The germline V and J ends were trimmed by 3 bases and 3 bases, with 7 bases remaining between them. The CDR3 DNA reads as TGTGCCTGGAGCCCTAGAACAGATACGCAGTATTTT. Amino acids: CAWSPRTDTQYF.

The rearrangement joins TRBV9 to TRBJ2-5; 9 bases are shared with TRBD2. This CDR3 has 18 amino acids. The junction had 10 bases not matched to a gene; V was cut back by 0 bases and J by 1 base. Germline CDR1 and CDR2: SGDLS and YYNGEE. The chain's CDR3 is CASSVDLPRAGGQETQYF. The CDR3, as DNA: TGTGCCAGCAGCGTAGATCTCCCCCGAGCGGGAGGCCAAGAGACCCAGTACTTC.

The chain joins TRBV5-1 to TRBJ2-1, with a weak D call TRBD2 (6 bases). There are 14 residues in the CDR3. V lost 7 bases and J lost 5, with 16 bases in between. Germline V lookup: CDR1 SGHRS, CDR2 YFSETQ. Here the CDR3 DNA reads TGCGCCAGCTCCGGACGAGGGAGGAACAATGAGCAGTTCTTC. Translating it yields CASSGRGRNNEQFF.

The chain employs TRBV5-1 and TRBJ2-7; either TRBD1 or TRBD2 may supply D (6 bases each). The V gene's germline CDR1 is SGHRS and CDR2 YFSETQ. V lost 6 bases, J lost 3 bases, and 13 bases lay in between. The CDR3 length is 13 residues. CDR3 bases: TGCGCCAGCACTTCCGGGGGCCTCTACGAGCAGTACTTC. Its protein is CASTSGGLYEQYF.